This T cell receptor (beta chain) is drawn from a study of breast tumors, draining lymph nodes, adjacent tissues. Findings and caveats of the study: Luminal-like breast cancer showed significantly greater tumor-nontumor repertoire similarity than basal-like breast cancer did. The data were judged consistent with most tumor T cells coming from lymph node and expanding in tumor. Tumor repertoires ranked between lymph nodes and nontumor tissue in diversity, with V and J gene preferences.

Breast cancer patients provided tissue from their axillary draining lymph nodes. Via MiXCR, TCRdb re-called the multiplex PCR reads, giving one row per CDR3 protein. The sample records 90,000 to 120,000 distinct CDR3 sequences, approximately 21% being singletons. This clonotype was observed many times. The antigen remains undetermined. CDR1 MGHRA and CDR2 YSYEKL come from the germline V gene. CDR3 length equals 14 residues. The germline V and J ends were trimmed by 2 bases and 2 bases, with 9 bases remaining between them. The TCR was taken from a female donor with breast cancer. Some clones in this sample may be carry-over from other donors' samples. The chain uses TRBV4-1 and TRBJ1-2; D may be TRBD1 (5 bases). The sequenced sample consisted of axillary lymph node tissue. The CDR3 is CASSQIRGNYGYTF. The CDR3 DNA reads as TGCGCCAGCAGCCAAATAAGGGGAAACTATGGCTACACCTTC.